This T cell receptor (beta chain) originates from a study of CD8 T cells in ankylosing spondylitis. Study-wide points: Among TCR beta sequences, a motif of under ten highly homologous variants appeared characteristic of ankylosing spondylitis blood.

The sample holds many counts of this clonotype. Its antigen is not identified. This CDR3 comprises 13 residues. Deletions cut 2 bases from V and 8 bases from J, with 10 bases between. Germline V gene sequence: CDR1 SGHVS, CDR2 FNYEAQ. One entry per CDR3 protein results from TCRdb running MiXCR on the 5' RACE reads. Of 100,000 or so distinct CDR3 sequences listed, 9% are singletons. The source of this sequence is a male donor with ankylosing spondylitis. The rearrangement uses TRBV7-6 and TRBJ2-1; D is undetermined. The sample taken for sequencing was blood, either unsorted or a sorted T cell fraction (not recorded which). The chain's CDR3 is CASSLFPQDEQFF. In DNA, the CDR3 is TGTGCCAGCAGCTTATTTCCCCAGGATGAGCAGTTCTTC.